The entry below describes one T cell receptor beta chain. The entry originates in a study of blood T cell repertoires in COVID-19. The CDR3 contains 16 residues. The V and J ends lost 3 bases and 5 bases respectively, with 20 bases between them. Germline CDR1 and CDR2: SGDLS and YYNGEE. Using immunoSEQ multiplex PCR, the repertoire was profiled, and TCRdb retains in-frame clones only, with some absent. The sample has a few hundred thousand clones, about 90% seen once; the top ten hold 2.5% to 3%. This sequence was found in a woman aged 25 to 45 who had recovered from COVID-19. The chain couples TRBV9 to TRBJ1-2; maybe TRBD1 (6 bases). The sequenced sample was PBMCs or T cells enriched from blood (not recorded which). The DNA of the CDR3 is TGTGCCAGCAGCGAGCCCCCCGCGGGGGCGATGTATGGCTACACCTTC. Residues: CASSEPPAGAMYGYTF.